This T cell receptor (beta chain) stems from a study of cytomegalovirus exposure and HLA in healthy donors. Regarding the study as a whole: Under in vitro conditions, three CMV-associated chains were confirmed as specific for CMV antigens.

There are 15 residues in the CDR3. Germline values: CDR1 PRHDT, CDR2 FYEKMQ (reference sequence). V was trimmed by 2 bases and J by 1 base, leaving 10 bases between them. Sequencing used immunoSEQ multiplex PCR; TCRdb keeps in-frame clones, though not all of them. The table lists around 250,000 clones, about 90% of them singletons. Regarding this clone: The target antigen is unknown.

This chain connects TRBV13 to TRBJ2-3; D possibly corresponds to TRBD1 (5 bases). The sample was PBMCs. This sequence originates from a woman between 18 and 30 years old in good health and CMV-seronegative. The CDR3 sequence: CASSLLGQGTDTQYF. The DNA for the CDR3 is TGTGCCAGCAGCTTATTGGGGCAGGGCACAGATACGCAGTATTTT.